These 20 T cell receptor beta chains were sequenced from one sample in a study of chemoradiotherapy in HPV16-positive cancers (dated by TCRdb to about 2022). The library relied on the immunoSEQ multiplex PCR assay. TCRdb's version of the immuneACCESS table is confined to in-frame rearrangements and falls short of the full clone set. An unresolved V gene accounts for under half of the shortfall where checked; the remainder is of unknown origin. The sample table shows over 10,000 clones, and 89% are seen once. Roughly 22% of the sample rests with the top ten. The starting material was blood, obtained from a patient who underwent chemoradiotherapy. These receptors all stem from a human donor with HPV-associated anogenital cancer.

This chain joins TRBV4-1 and TRBJ1-2; possible D gene TRBD1, 6 bases. This CDR3 is built from 15 residues. V dropped 1 base and J dropped 6 bases, with 15 bases sitting between them. In germline, CDR1 is MGHRA, CDR2 YSYEKL. The CDR3 loop reads CASSQGRGLKDGYTF. The CDR3 DNA reads TGCGCCAGCAGCCAAGGGCGGGGGCTGAAGGATGGCTACACCTTC.

This chain joins TRBV6-4 and TRBJ2-3; D is possibly TRBD1 or TRBD2 (5 bases each). Trimming took off 10 bases at V and 7 bases at J, with 15 bases between the two ends. The germline V gene has CDR1 MRHNA and CDR2 SNTAGT. The CDR3 has 12 residues. The DNA of the CDR3 is TGTGCCACATCGAGGGACGGCTATACGCAGTATTTT. Residues: CATSRDGYTQYF.

The J gene is TRBJ2-7, the V gene TRBV7-9; 9 bases are shared with TRBD1. The V segment lost 2 bases and the J segment 4 bases; nucleotides outside the gene matches: 6. Per germline, CDR1 SEHNR and CDR2 FQNEAQ (reference sequence). The CDR3 has 15 residues. This CDR3 reads CASSLMDRGGYEQYF. The CDR3 region has the DNA TGTGCCAGCAGCTTAATGGACAGGGGTGGGTACGAGCAGTACTTC.

V gene TRBV18 combines with J gene TRBJ2-3, with D perhaps assigned TRBD1 or TRBD2 (5 bases each). CDR1 KGHSH and CDR2 LQKENI come from the germline V gene. V lost 1 base, J lost 0 bases, and 14 bases lay in between. The CDR3 is made up of 17 amino acids. The CDR3 sequence: CASSPQERGPSTDTQYF. As DNA, the CDR3 is TGTGCCAGCTCACCACAGGAAAGGGGACCTAGCACAGATACGCAGTATTTT.

The chain uses TRBV25-1 and TRBJ2-5; D unresolved. V gave up 3 bases and J gave up 7 bases, with 3 bases separating them. The CDR3 has 10 residues. Per germline, CDR1 MGHDK and CDR2 SYGVNS. CDR3 amino acids: CASSDGTQYF. As DNA, the CDR3 is TGTGCCAGCAGTGATGGGACCCAGTACTTC.

This sequence joins TRBV7-2 and TRBJ2-7, with D unclear. The CDR3 runs to 14 residues. V was clipped by 2 bases and J by 5 bases, with 13 bases between them. Germline-derived CDR1 and CDR2 are SGHTA and FQGNSA. As DNA, the CDR3 is TGTGCCAGCAGCTTAATGTCAGAGTCTCACGAGCAGTACTTC. Translating gives CASSLMSESHEQYF.

This clone showed up just once. This chain joins TRBV14 and TRBJ1-1; D gene unclear. V was shortened by 5 bases and J by 3 bases, with 10 bases between the two germline ends. The CDR3 has 13 residues. Germline CDR1 and CDR2: SGHDN and FVKESK. CDR3 residues: CASSWTWDTEAFF. The CDR3 DNA follows: TGTGCCAGCAGCTGGACCTGGGACACTGAAGCTTTCTTT.

The genes are TRBV2 and TRBJ2-7; D remains unclear. Germline values: CDR1 SNHLY, CDR2 FYNNEI. This CDR3 has 13 residues. V lost 2 bases, J lost 0 bases, and 5 bases lay in between. The CDR3 bases are TGTGCCAGCAGTGAATGGAGCTCCTACGAGCAGTACTTC. Encoded protein: CASSEWSSYEQYF.

This chain uses TRBV5-1 with TRBJ1-2; D unclear. The CDR3 has 16 residues. The germline gives CDR1 SGHRS, CDR2 YFSETQ. Between the trimmed V and J ends, which lost 0 bases and 0 bases, there was a span of 12 bases. As DNA, the CDR3 is TGCGCCAGCAGCTTGGGACGGGCAGATGCTAACTATGGCTACACCTTC. As protein: CASSLGRADANYGYTF.

This chain connects TRBV6-1 to TRBJ1-4; tentative D call: TRBD1 (5 bases). The CDR3 consists of 14 residues. Trimming left V 7 bases short and J 3 bases short, with 12 bases between. CDR1 and CDR2 (germline): MNHNS, SASEGT. Here the CDR3 reads CASKAGIPNEKLFF. CDR3 DNA sequence: TGTGCCAGCAAGGCAGGGATACCTAATGAAAAACTGTTTTTT.

In DNA, the CDR3 is TGTGCCACCAGCGACCGCCGGGGCATCGGGGAGCTGTTTTTT. It specifies CATSDRRGIGELFF. This rearrangement joins TRBV15 to TRBJ2-2; D may correspond to TRBD1 or TRBD2 (5 bases each). Germline loops: CDR1 LNHNV, CDR2 YYDKDF (reference sequence). The CDR3 covers 14 residues. V lost 5 bases and J 7 bases, leaving 14 bases between the germline ends.

The CDR3 DNA reads as TGTGCCAGCAGCTCCACGACTAGCTCAGATACGCAGTATTTT. Its protein is CASSSTTSSDTQYF. The chain recombines TRBV7-2 with TRBJ2-3; 7 bases fit TRBD2. Germline loops: CDR1 SGHTA, CDR2 FQGNSA. V gave up 4 bases and J gave up 4 bases; unmatched junction bases: 5. The CDR3 runs to 14 residues. The full variable domain, with the rest looked up from reference TRBV7-2 and TRBJ2-3, is GAGVSQSPSNKVTEKGKDVELRCDPISGHTALYWYRQSLGQGLEFLIYFQGNSAPDKSGLPSDRFSAERTGGSVSTLTIQRTQQEDSAVYLCASSSTTSSDTQYFGPGTRLTVL.

This clone has only one observation. The chain links TRBV11-2 to TRBJ2-7; D perhaps matches TRBD2 (5 bases). V was clipped by 6 bases and J by 4 bases, with 10 bases between them. This CDR3 has 12 residues. Looked up from germline, CDR1 is SGHAT and CDR2 is FQNNGV. This CDR3 is CASRSEGYEQYF. The DNA of the CDR3 is TGTGCCAGCAGATCCGAGGGTTACGAGCAGTACTTC.

This clone was detected a few times. V gene TRBV7-6 combines with J gene TRBJ1-5; D unresolved. Trimming left V 1 base short and J 6 bases short, with 13 bases between. The CDR3 consists of 15 residues. Germline lookup yields CDR1 SGHVS and CDR2 FNYEAQ. The CDR3 is CASSLDEGFSQPQHF. CDR3 sequence (DNA): TGTGCCAGCAGCTTAGACGAGGGTTTCTCTCAGCCCCAGCATTTT.

The chain combines TRBV28 with TRBJ1-2; a possible D gene is TRBD1 (5 bases). Germline V gives CDR1 MDHEN, CDR2 SYDVKM. Trimming stripped 9 bases from V and 3 bases from J, with 20 bases between. The CDR3 is made up of 15 amino acids. CDR3 DNA: TGTGCCAGTTTAGCCGGGGGGATGAGTGACTATGGCTACACCTTC. Translated: CASLAGGMSDYGYTF.

J is TRBJ1-5 and V is TRBV29-1; 7 bases are a match to TRBD1. This CDR3 has 13 amino acids. V shed 6 bases and J 5 bases; nucleotides not matched to a gene: 7. The germline V gene has CDR1 SQVTM and CDR2 ANQGSEA. The CDR3 DNA sequence: TGCAGCGTGGCCAGGGGGTCTGATCAGCCCCAGCATTTT. It encodes CSVARGSDQPQHF.

The gene calls are TRBV11-2 and TRBJ2-5, with D possibly TRBD1 on 5 matching bases. The germline V gene encodes CDR1 SGHAT and CDR2 FQNNGV. The CDR3 consists of 16 residues. The V and J ends lost 5 bases and 6 bases respectively, with 22 bases between them. As DNA, the CDR3 is TGTGCCAGCAGCCCCCAGGGCAGAGCCGTCCAGAAGACCCAGTACTTC. Translating it yields CASSPQGRAVQKTQYF.

V usage is TRBV7-9 and J usage is TRBJ1-2; D not certain. CDR3 size: 15 residues. The V gene's germline CDR1 is SEHNR and CDR2 FQNEAQ (reference sequence). V was pared by 2 bases and J by 3 bases, with 13 bases between. The CDR3 DNA reads as TGTGCCAGCAGCTTAAACACAGTCCTATACTATGGCTACACCTTC. It encodes CASSLNTVLYYGYTF.

The chain has TRBV9 and TRBJ2-2, with 8 bases fitting TRBD1. Germline loops: CDR1 SGDLS, CDR2 YYNGEE. V was clipped by 0 bases and J by 6 bases; unmatched bases: 7. CDR3 size: 16 residues. The CDR3 DNA follows: TGTGCCAGCAGCGTAGTCGGTCAGGGGGCGGCCGGGGAGCTGTTTTTT. Its protein is CASSVVGQGAAGELFF.

This chain uses TRBV7-2 with TRBJ2-7, with D uncertain. The CDR3 contains 13 residues. Germline CDR1 is SGHTA and CDR2 is FQGNSA. V dropped 5 bases and J dropped 7 bases, with 15 bases sitting between them. The CDR3 region is CASSPDVDGEQYF. CDR3 coding DNA: TGTGCCAGCAGCCCAGATGTCGACGGAGAGCAGTACTTC.